Each of the 28 T cell receptor beta chains below was sequenced from the same sample in a study of cytomegalovirus exposure and HLA in healthy donors. Primers for the PCR totalled 60 Vbeta and 13 Jbeta. Repertoires were generated with immunoSEQ multiplex PCR, while TCRdb's copy carries only in-frame clones and drops some. The data show over 150,000 clones, approximately 80% seen once. The specimen was PBMCs. The receptors were gathered from a male donor in good health and CMV-seronegative.

The chain links TRBV19 to TRBJ2-1; 10 nucleotides agree with TRBD2. Germline V CDR1 and CDR2: LNHDA, SQIVND (reference sequence). This CDR3 is built from 16 residues. V shed 5 bases and J 7 bases; nucleotides not matched to a gene: 11. DNA of the CDR3: TGTGCCAGTAGTCGGCTAGCGGGAGACTTAGCGAATGAGCAGTTCTTC. It codes for CASSRLAGDLANEQFF.

This chain connects TRBV7-9 to TRBJ2-3; 8 nucleotides agree with TRBD2. V shed 2 bases, J shed 3 bases, and the junction held 7 bases outside the gene matches. Germline V gene sequence: CDR1 SEHNR, CDR2 FQNEAQ (reference sequence). The CDR3 consists of 16 residues. This CDR3 reads CASSLSSGGFTDTQYF. CDR3 coding DNA: TGTGCCAGCAGCTTAAGCAGCGGGGGATTTACAGATACGCAGTATTTT.

CDR3: CASSPGGHPSYNEQFF. The CDR3 DNA sequence: TGTGCCAGCAGCCCCGGGGGGCACCCCTCCTACAATGAGCAGTTCTTC. The rearrangement links TRBV7-3 to TRBJ2-1, with D possibly TRBD2 on 7 matching bases. Germline V gene lookup returns CDR1 SGHTA and CDR2 FQGTGA. The CDR3 is 16 amino acids. V lost 5 bases and J 0 bases, leaving 14 bases between the germline ends.

This clone was counted between two and nine times. This CDR3 is also generated by other DNA sequences in the sample. This chain connects TRBV6-5 to TRBJ2-5; perhaps TRBD2 as D (5 bases). Trimming left V 6 bases short and J 2 bases short, with 7 bases between. Germline values: CDR1 MNHEY, CDR2 SVGAGI. This CDR3 has 12 amino acids. CDR3 amino acids: CASRRAQETQYF. Written as DNA, the CDR3 is TGTGCCAGCAGGAGGGCTCAAGAGACCCAGTACTTC.

This clone occurred once. The chain employs TRBV11-1 and TRBJ1-4; D not certain. This CDR3 has 14 amino acids. V was clipped by 5 bases and J by 8 bases, with 15 bases between them. Germline lookup yields CDR1 SGHAT and CDR2 FQDESV (reference sequence). The CDR3 sequence: CASSERGGREKLFF. CDR3 sequence (DNA): TGTGCCAGCAGCGAGCGAGGAGGGAGGGAAAAACTGTTTTTT.

The V and J genes are TRBV5-8 and TRBJ1-1, with a tentative D call TRBD1 (5 bases). Deletions cut 4 bases from V and 0 bases from J, with 13 bases between. The CDR3 contains 15 residues. The germline CDR1 and CDR2 sequences are SGHTS and YDEGEE. The CDR3 DNA follows: TGTGCCAGCAGCCCCGCAGGACACGTGAACACTGAAGCTTTCTTT. It specifies CASSPAGHVNTEAFF.

The V gene is TRBV28, the J gene TRBJ2-6; 7 bases are shared with TRBD1. The ends lost 5 bases at V and 3 bases at J; junction bases unmatched: 10. CDR1 and CDR2 from the germline V gene are MDHEN and SYDVKM. The CDR3 runs 17 residues. DNA of the CDR3: TGTGCCAGCAGTCCCGCAACAGGGGCGATTGGGGCCAACGTCCTGACTTTC. Its translation: CASSPATGAIGANVLTF.

The V and J genes are TRBV13 and TRBJ2-5; a possible D gene is TRBD2 (6 bases). CDR1 and CDR2 (germline): PRHDT, FYEKMQ (reference sequence). Trimming removed 0 bases from V and 4 bases from J, with 12 bases in between. The CDR3 has 15 residues. The CDR3 reads CASSLGLGGGETQYF. CDR3 in DNA: TGTGCCAGCAGCTTAGGACTGGGGGGAGGAGAGACCCAGTACTTC.

The chain uses TRBV2 and TRBJ2-1; 9 bases agree with TRBD2. CDR1 is SNHLY, CDR2 FYNNEI, per germline. V dropped 6 bases and J dropped 2; count of bases not matched to a gene: 2. This CDR3 comprises 14 residues. The CDR3 loop is CASRAGGAYNEQFF. CDR3 nucleotides: TGTGCCAGCAGAGCGGGAGGCGCCTACAATGAGCAGTTCTTC.

This clone was counted only a few times. This chain connects TRBV4-3 to TRBJ1-2, with TRBD1 matching over 7 bases. Germline V CDR1 and CDR2: LGHNA, YSLEER. V lost 1 base and J lost 5; bases outside the gene matches: 10. CDR3 length: 16 amino acids. CDR3: CASSQVQGGVGYGYTF. The CDR3 DNA reads TGCGCCAGCAGCCAAGTCCAGGGGGGAGTGGGGTATGGCTACACCTTC.

The chain recombines TRBV25-1 with TRBJ1-2, with 7 positions matching TRBD1. J gave up 1 base and V 2 bases, and 13 bases lay outside the gene matches. Germline assignment: CDR1 MGHDK and CDR2 SYGVNS. This CDR3 is 18 amino acids long. The CDR3 coding sequence is TGTGCCAGCAGTGAAGGGCCCACAGGGGCGAAAGATAACTATGGCTACACCTTC. It codes for CASSEGPTGAKDNYGYTF.

The J gene is TRBJ2-2, the V gene TRBV28; D not certain. CDR1 and CDR2 (germline): MDHEN, SYDVKM. V was cut by 3 bases and J by 5 bases, with 13 bases left in between. The length of the CDR3 is 15 residues. CDR3 protein: CASSLSGRWTGELFF. The CDR3 nucleotides read TGTGCCAGCAGTTTGAGTGGGCGATGGACCGGGGAGCTGTTTTTT.

The rearrangement uses TRBV5-1 and TRBJ1-4; the match to TRBD1 covers 9 bases. Trimming cost V 2 bases and J 8 bases; bases outside gene matches: 10. This CDR3 has 16 residues. CDR1 SGHRS and CDR2 YFSETQ come from the germline V gene. CDR3 in amino acids: CASSFGSSGQGEKLFF. The DNA for the CDR3 is TGCGCCAGCAGCTTTGGATCCTCGGGACAGGGAGAAAAACTGTTTTTT.

J is TRBJ2-7 and V is TRBV16; weak D call: TRBD1 (6 bases). Germline lookup yields CDR1 KGHSY and CDR2 FQNENV. Trimming stripped 4 bases from V and 4 bases from J, with 17 bases between. CDR3 length: 15 residues. The CDR3 sequence is CASSPMNRAPYEQYF. The CDR3, as DNA: TGTGCCAGCAGCCCTATGAACAGGGCTCCGTACGAGCAGTACTTC.

The chain joins TRBV28 to TRBJ2-1; 10 nucleotides line up with TRBD1. The CDR3 runs to 17 residues. The ends lost 2 bases at V and 1 base at J; junction bases unmatched: 5. Germline CDR1 is MDHEN and CDR2 is SYDVKM. In nucleotides, the CDR3 is TGTGCCAGCAGTTTAGGGCGGGGACAGGGGTCCTACAATGAGCAGTTCTTC. Translation gives CASSLGRGQGSYNEQFF.

The genes are TRBV6-6 and TRBJ2-5; TRBD1 matches at 7 bases. Germline values: CDR1 MNHNY, CDR2 SVGAGI (reference sequence). This CDR3 has 14 amino acids. The V gene end was trimmed by 2 bases and the J gene end by 4 bases; junction bases not matched to a gene: 4. This chain's CDR3 is CASSYEGGRETQYF. DNA of the CDR3: TGTGCCAGCAGTTACGAAGGGGGCCGAGAGACCCAGTACTTC.

The gene calls are TRBV7-2 and TRBJ2-1, with a weak D call TRBD2 (6 bases). From germline, CDR1 is SGHTA and CDR2 FQGNSA. Between the trimmed V and J ends, which lost 1 base and 2 bases, there was a span of 12 bases. The CDR3 is made up of 16 amino acids. CDR3 region: CASSLGDSGPYNEQFF. In DNA, the CDR3 is TGTGCCAGCAGCTTAGGGGATAGCGGTCCCTACAATGAGCAGTTCTTC.

V and J are TRBV7-9 and TRBJ1-4, with 7 positions matching TRBD1. The CDR3 runs 14 residues. Unmatched junction bases numbered 2, after V lost 0 bases and J lost 7 bases. Germline V gene sequence: CDR1 SEHNR, CDR2 FQNEAQ (reference sequence). The CDR3 DNA is TGTGCCAGCAGCTTAGCAGGACAGGCTGAAAAACTGTTTTTT. Its protein is CASSLAGQAEKLFF.

This clone was observed once. This chain connects TRBV6-1 to TRBJ1-5; no definite D call. The CDR3 is 14 amino acids. Germline-derived CDR1 and CDR2 are MNHNS and SASEGT. Trimming took 5 bases from V and 4 from J, leaving 12 bases between them. CDR3 bases: TGTGCCAGCAGTTCCGCGAGGGAAAATCAGCCCCAGCATTTT. It is translated as CASSSARENQPQHF.

V usage is TRBV15 and J usage is TRBJ1-2, with a weak D call TRBD1 (5 bases). Germline V gene lookup returns CDR1 LNHNV and CDR2 YYDKDF (reference sequence). This CDR3 spans 13 amino acids. V lost 0 bases and J 8 bases, leaving 10 bases between the germline ends. The CDR3 sequence is CATSRDRVLGYTF. The CDR3 DNA follows: TGTGCCACCAGCAGAGACAGGGTGTTGGGCTACACCTTC. Full variable domain (outside the CDR3, taken from reference TRBV15 and TRBJ1-2): DAMVIQNPRYQVTQFGKPVTLSCSQTLNHNVMYWYQQKSSQAPKLLFHYYDKDFNNEADTPDNFQSRRPNTSFCFLDIRSPGLGDTAMYLCATSRDRVLGYTFGSGTRLTVV.

This clone showed up just once. The V call is TRBV29-1, the J call TRBJ2-1; the D gene is possibly TRBD2 (7 bases). This CDR3 contains 20 residues. Trimming pared 4 bases from V and 9 bases from J, leaving 37 bases between. Germline V gene sequence: CDR1 SQVTM, CDR2 ANQGSEA. The CDR3 loop is CSVGFGGVHRVGTKGGEQFF. The CDR3, as DNA: TGCAGCGTTGGATTTGGGGGGGTTCATCGTGTGGGGACGAAGGGGGGTGAGCAGTTCTTC.

Only a few counts were recorded for this clone. The rearrangement uses TRBV6-5 and TRBJ1-5; D unresolved. The V gene's germline CDR1 is MNHEY and CDR2 SVGAGI. CDR3 length equals 13 residues. Trimming cost V 5 bases and J 3 bases, with 8 bases left between them. Here the CDR3 reads CASSPGNNQPQHF. In nucleotides, the CDR3 is TGTGCCAGCAGTCCGGGGAACAATCAGCCCCAGCATTTT.

The V and J genes are TRBV27 and TRBJ2-3; weak D call: TRBD1 (6 bases). CDR3 length: 16 amino acids. V was cut by 6 bases and J by 2 bases, with 18 bases left in between. Germline CDR1 is MNHEY and CDR2 is SMNVEV (reference sequence). DNA of the CDR3: TGTGCCAGCAGGGCCAGGGGAGCGAGAAACACAGATACGCAGTATTTT. This gives the protein CASRARGARNTDTQYF.

The genes are TRBV4-3 and TRBJ1-4, with 7 bases identical to TRBD1. With 4 bases clipped from V and 6 bases from J, the junction kept 8 bases outside the gene matches. CDR1 is LGHNA and CDR2 is YSLEER in the germline V gene. The CDR3 contains 15 residues. The chain's CDR3 is CASSPGTAMDEKLFF. CDR3 DNA: TGCGCCAGCAGCCCGGGGACAGCCATGGATGAAAAACTGTTTTTT.

The V and J genes are TRBV18 and TRBJ1-2, with 9 positions matching TRBD1. Germline CDR1 is KGHSH and CDR2 is LQKENI. Trimming took 3 bases from V and 4 from J; bases not matched to a gene: 6. The CDR3 totals 15 residues. The CDR3 bases are TGTGCCAGCTCACCGCCACAGGGGGCAATCTATGGCTACACCTTC. This sequence encodes CASSPPQGAIYGYTF.

This clone was observed a few times. The rearrangement uses TRBV27 and TRBJ1-1; TRBD1 agrees at 10 bases. The CDR3 runs to 15 residues. Germline lookup yields CDR1 MNHEY and CDR2 SMNVEV (reference sequence). After removal of 1 base from V and 6 bases from J, the junction contained 5 bases not matched to a gene. CDR3 DNA: TGTGCCAGCAGTTTATTAAGGACAGGGGGAGCTGAAGCTTTCTTT. Protein: CASSLLRTGGAEAFF.

CDR3 nucleotide sequence: TGTGCCAGCAGCCAAGCTGGGACAGGGTCTTGGAATGAGCAGTTCTTC. Amino acids: CASSQAGTGSWNEQFF. The chain uses TRBV14 and TRBJ2-1; 9 nucleotides align to TRBD1. Germline V gene lookup returns CDR1 SGHDN and CDR2 FVKESK. With 1 base clipped from V and 7 bases from J, the junction kept 8 bases outside the gene matches. The length of the CDR3 is 16 residues.

The V and J genes are TRBV10-3 and TRBJ2-3; D might be TRBD1 (6 bases). The CDR3 has 16 amino acids. The germline CDR1 and CDR2 sequences are ENHRY and SYGVKD. V gave up 6 bases and J gave up 2 bases, with 18 bases separating them. The CDR3 DNA sequence: TGTGCCATCAGCCTAATGGGGGCGGAGAACACAGATACGCAGTATTTT. As protein: CAISLMGAENTDTQYF.